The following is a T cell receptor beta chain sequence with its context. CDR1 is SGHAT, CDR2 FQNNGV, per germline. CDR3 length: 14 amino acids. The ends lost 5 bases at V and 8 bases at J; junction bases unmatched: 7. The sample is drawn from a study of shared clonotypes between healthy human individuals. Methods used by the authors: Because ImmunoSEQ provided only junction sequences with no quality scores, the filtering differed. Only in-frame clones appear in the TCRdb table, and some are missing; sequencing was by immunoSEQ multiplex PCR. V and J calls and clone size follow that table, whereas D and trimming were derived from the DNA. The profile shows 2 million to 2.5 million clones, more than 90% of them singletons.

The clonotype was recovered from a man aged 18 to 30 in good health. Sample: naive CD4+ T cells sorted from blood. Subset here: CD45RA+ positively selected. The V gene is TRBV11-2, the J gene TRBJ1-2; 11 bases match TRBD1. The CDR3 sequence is CASSRTGGWGGYTF. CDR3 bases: TGTGCCAGCAGCCGGACAGGGGGCTGGGGAGGCTACACCTTC.